This T cell receptor (beta chain) was recovered during a study of CD8 T cells in ankylosing spondylitis. Researchers built TCR beta libraries using quantitative 5'-RACE with molecular barcodes. TCRdb recomputed calls from the 5' RACE reads with MiXCR, one row per CDR3 protein. The table lists 500,000 to 550,000 distinct CDR3 sequences, roughly an eighth of them singletons. Findings of the study overall: It was reported that disease-linked clones were significantly enriched in matched ankylosing spondylitis synovial fluid. What seemed typical of ankylosing spondylitis blood was a TCR beta motif built from under 10 highly homologous variants. Prior literature has documented some motif variants in synovial fluid and blood from reactive arthritis.

This clonotype was counted between two and nine times. Its specificity is unknown. This CDR3 spans 13 amino acids. Trimming removed 6 bases from V and 4 bases from J, with 15 bases in between. The germline V gene encodes CDR1 DFQATT and CDR2 SNEGSKA (reference sequence). Input material: blood, either unsorted or a sorted T cell fraction (not recorded which). The receptor was isolated from a male donor with ankylosing spondylitis. V gene TRBV20-1 combines with J gene TRBJ2-5; D gene uncertain. CDR3 sequence reads: CSAKSSTRETQYF. The CDR3 coding sequence is TGCAGTGCGAAGAGCTCGACCCGAGAGACCCAGTACTTC.